These T cell receptor beta chains were read from a single sample in a study of cytomegalovirus exposure and HLA in healthy donors. The data were produced by immunoSEQ multiplex PCR, yet TCRdb's version contains in-frame clones alone and is incomplete. The sample lists over 150,000 clones; about 81% were seen once. Sequencing input: PBMCs. The receptors come from a woman between 25 and 40 years old in good health and CMV-seronegative. CDR3s include the opening cysteine and the closing phenylalanine or tryptophan. The D gene is left open where the match is weak. The size entry is marked missing in some rows and otherwise reads once, few, many or a size class.

v_call: TRBV6-5; j_call: TRBJ2-3; clone_size: NA; d_call: NA; cdr3_nt: TGTGCCAGCAGTAACCAGGGGTCCCACACAGATACGCAGTATTTT; cdr3_aa: CASSNQGSHTDTQYF
v_call: TRBV2; j_call: TRBJ2-4; clone_size: NA; d_call: TRBD1; cdr3_nt: TGTGCCAGCAGACAGGGGGCGGACCCGGCCAAAAACATTCAGTACTTC; cdr3_aa: CASRQGADPAKNIQYF
v_call: TRBV7-9; j_call: TRBJ2-2; clone_size: NA; d_call: TRBD1; cdr3_nt: TGTTCCAGCAGTTTCGGGACAGTAAACACCGGGGAGCTGTTTTTT; cdr3_aa: CSSSFGTVNTGELFF
v_call: TRBV9; j_call: TRBJ2-3; clone_size: NA; d_call: TRBD2; cdr3_nt: TGTGCCAGCAGCGTAGCGGGGGGGATGCAGGGCACAGATACGCAGTATTTT; cdr3_aa: CASSVAGGMQGTDTQYF
v_call: TRBV28; j_call: TRBJ1-3; clone_size: once; d_call: TRBD1; cdr3_nt: TGTGCCAGCAGTTTAGGAGGGACAGGAGGAAACACCATATATTTT; cdr3_aa: CASSLGGTGGNTIYF
v_call: TRBV5-1; j_call: TRBJ2-5; clone_size: NA; d_call: TRBD2; cdr3_nt: TGCGCCAGCAGCTTGGTGGCGGGGGGGCCTTCGGAGACCCAGTACTTC; cdr3_aa: CASSLVAGGPSETQYF
v_call: TRBV6-5; j_call: TRBJ1-1; clone_size: once; d_call: NA; cdr3_nt: TGTGCCAGCAGTTTCCAGGGATTGAGTACTGAAGCTTTCTTT; cdr3_aa: CASSFQGLSTEAFF
v_call: TRBV6-5; j_call: TRBJ2-7; clone_size: NA; d_call: TRBD2; cdr3_nt: TGTGCCAGCAGTTCCGCCTCGAGCGGGAGGGCCTACGAGCAGTACTTC; cdr3_aa: CASSSASSGRAYEQYF
v_call: TRBV7-9; j_call: TRBJ2-5; clone_size: NA; d_call: TRBD1; cdr3_nt: TGTGCCAGCAGCGGCAGGGACAGGGGACAACAAGAGACCCAGTACTTC; cdr3_aa: CASSGRDRGQQETQYF
v_call: TRBV7-9; j_call: TRBJ1-6; clone_size: NA; d_call: TRBD1; cdr3_nt: TGTGCCAGCAGCTTAGACCGACAGGGCGGGTCCTATAATTCACCCCTCCACTTT; cdr3_aa: CASSLDRQGGSYNSPLHF
v_call: TRBV5-1; j_call: TRBJ2-2; clone_size: NA; d_call: TRBD1; cdr3_nt: TGCGCCAGCAAAGCAGGGGGGAACACCGGGGAGCTGTTTTTT; cdr3_aa: CASKAGGNTGELFF
v_call: TRBV28; j_call: TRBJ1-2; clone_size: NA; d_call: TRBD1; cdr3_nt: TGTGCCAGCAGTTTGCCGGGACAGGGTGGCTATGGCTACACCTTC; cdr3_aa: CASSLPGQGGYGYTF
v_call: TRBV7-2; j_call: TRBJ2-5; clone_size: NA; d_call: TRBD2; cdr3_nt: TGTGCCAGCAGCATAGGCGGGAGGAGTCAAGAGACCCAGTACTTC; cdr3_aa: CASSIGGRSQETQYF
v_call: TRBV2; j_call: TRBJ1-2; clone_size: few; d_call: NA; cdr3_nt: TGTGCCAGCAGTGAAGGGCCTAACTATGGCTACACCTTC; cdr3_aa: CASSEGPNYGYTF
v_call: TRBV21-1; j_call: TRBJ1-1; clone_size: NA; d_call: NA; cdr3_nt: TGTGCCAGCAGCAAAGCGCGGTACCCTCGGGGGATGAACACTGAAGCTTTCTTT; cdr3_aa: CASSKARYPRGMNTEAFF
v_call: TRBV19; j_call: TRBJ1-5; clone_size: NA; d_call: NA; cdr3_nt: TGTGCCAGTAGTCCCTCCCTATATGATAGCAATCAGCCCCAGCATTTT; cdr3_aa: CASSPSLYDSNQPQHF
v_call: TRBV7-6; j_call: TRBJ2-3; clone_size: NA; d_call: NA; cdr3_nt: TGTGCCAGCAGCTTAGACAGGGGGGGAGATACGCAGTATTTT; cdr3_aa: CASSLDRGGDTQYF
v_call: TRBV14; j_call: TRBJ2-5; clone_size: NA; d_call: TRBD1; cdr3_nt: TGTGCCAGCAGCCCGACAGGGGTCGAAGAGACCCAGTACTTC; cdr3_aa: CASSPTGVEETQYF
v_call: TRBV4-3; j_call: TRBJ2-1; clone_size: NA; d_call: TRBD2; cdr3_nt: TGCGCCAGCAGCCAGACTCTAGCGGGGGAGTACAATGAGCAGTTCTTC; cdr3_aa: CASSQTLAGEYNEQFF
v_call: TRBV19; j_call: TRBJ1-1; clone_size: NA; d_call: NA; cdr3_nt: TGTGCCAGTAGTATACGGGGGTACACTGAAGCTTTCTTT; cdr3_aa: CASSIRGYTEAFF
v_call: TRBV6-8; j_call: TRBJ2-5; clone_size: NA; d_call: NA; cdr3_nt: TGTGCCAGCAGTTACAGGGGGGAGACCCAGTACTTC; cdr3_aa: CASSYRGETQYF
v_call: TRBV5-8; j_call: TRBJ2-4; clone_size: few; d_call: TRBD1; cdr3_nt: TGTGCCAGCAGCTTGATCGACAGGGATGTGAACATTCAGTACTTC; cdr3_aa: CASSLIDRDVNIQYF
v_call: TRBV2; j_call: TRBJ2-7; clone_size: NA; d_call: TRBD2; cdr3_nt: TGTGCCAGCAGTAACCTAGCGGTCTCATCCTACGAGCAGTACTTC; cdr3_aa: CASSNLAVSSYEQYF
v_call: TRBV7-8; j_call: TRBJ2-1; clone_size: NA; d_call: NA; cdr3_nt: TGTGCCAGCAGGGGGGTGGGGAGGATCAATGAGCAGTTCTTC; cdr3_aa: CASRGVGRINEQFF
v_call: TRBV15; j_call: TRBJ2-7; clone_size: NA; d_call: NA; cdr3_nt: TGTGCCACCAGCAGAGATAAAGGGGACGAGCAGTACTTC; cdr3_aa: CATSRDKGDEQYF
v_call: TRBV2; j_call: TRBJ1-2; clone_size: NA; d_call: NA; cdr3_nt: TGTGCCAGCAGTGCCATGAGGGTAGTATATGGCTACACCTTC; cdr3_aa: CASSAMRVVYGYTF
v_call: TRBV28; j_call: TRBJ1-4; clone_size: NA; d_call: TRBD1; cdr3_nt: TGTGCCAGCAGCCTCACAGGGGCAACTAATGAAAAACTGTTTTTT; cdr3_aa: CASSLTGATNEKLFF
v_call: TRBV6-1; j_call: TRBJ1-2; clone_size: NA; d_call: TRBD1; cdr3_nt: TGTGCCAGCAGTGAGAGTCCGGGACAGGGTGGGTATGGCTACACCTTC; cdr3_aa: CASSESPGQGGYGYTF
v_call: TRBV15; j_call: TRBJ2-5; clone_size: NA; d_call: NA; cdr3_nt: TGTGCCACCAGCAGAGATCGAGCCCAAGAGACCCAGTACTTC; cdr3_aa: CATSRDRAQETQYF
v_call: TRBV7-9; j_call: TRBJ1-4; clone_size: once; d_call: NA; cdr3_nt: TGTGCCAGCAGCTTATTGAGTCACAGGGCCCTTGAAAAACTGTTTTTT; cdr3_aa: CASSLLSHRALEKLFF
v_call: TRBV27; j_call: TRBJ2-7; clone_size: NA; d_call: TRBD1; cdr3_nt: TGTGCCAGCAGTTTATCAGGGGGCGGGACAGGTCGGTACGAGCAGTACTTC; cdr3_aa: CASSLSGGGTGRYEQYF
v_call: TRBV19; j_call: TRBJ2-3; clone_size: NA; d_call: NA; cdr3_nt: TGTGCCAGTAGTATAGAGGGCGCAGATACGCAGTATTTT; cdr3_aa: CASSIEGADTQYF
v_call: TRBV5-1; j_call: TRBJ2-2; clone_size: NA; d_call: NA; cdr3_nt: TGCGCCAGCAGCTTGGCAGGCCCGGCCACCGGGGAGCTGTTTTTT; cdr3_aa: CASSLAGPATGELFF
v_call: TRBV5-1; j_call: TRBJ2-1; clone_size: NA; d_call: TRBD2; cdr3_nt: TGCGCCAGCAGCGCGGGACTAGCGGACAATGAGCAGTTCTTC; cdr3_aa: CASSAGLADNEQFF
v_call: TRBV6-4; j_call: TRBJ2-5; clone_size: NA; d_call: NA; cdr3_nt: TGTGCCAGCAGTGACGCGGGGACCCAAGAGACCCAGTACTTC; cdr3_aa: CASSDAGTQETQYF
v_call: TRBV7-6; j_call: TRBJ1-5; clone_size: few; d_call: TRBD1; cdr3_nt: TGTGCCAGCAGCTTAGAGGCGCCCCGGCCGTCGAAAAGAACAGGGGGCAATCAGCCCCAGCATTTT; cdr3_aa: CASSLEAPRPSKRTGGNQPQHF
v_call: TRBV10-1; j_call: TRBJ2-7; clone_size: once; d_call: TRBD2; cdr3_nt: TGCGCCAGCACTCCCCGGGGGGGGCTCTACGAGCAGTACTTC; cdr3_aa: CASTPRGGLYEQYF
v_call: TRBV10-2; j_call: TRBJ2-1; clone_size: NA; d_call: TRBD2; cdr3_nt: TGCGCCAGCAGTACCGGGACTAGCGGGGGGTACAATGAGCAGTTCTTC; cdr3_aa: CASSTGTSGGYNEQFF
v_call: TRBV21-1; j_call: TRBJ1-3; clone_size: NA; d_call: NA; cdr3_nt: TGTGCCAGCAGCAAAGCCCATAGCTCTGGAAACACCATATATTTT; cdr3_aa: CASSKAHSSGNTIYF
v_call: TRBV6-5; j_call: TRBJ2-1; clone_size: NA; d_call: NA; cdr3_nt: TGTGCCAGCAGTTACTCGAACAGTATGCTCAATGAGCAGTTCTTC; cdr3_aa: CASSYSNSMLNEQFF
v_call: TRBV27; j_call: TRBJ1-1; clone_size: NA; d_call: TRBD1; cdr3_nt: TGTGCCAGCAGTTTGTATCCGGGACAGGGTGTCCAGGAAGCTTTCTTT; cdr3_aa: CASSLYPGQGVQEAFF
v_call: TRBV29-1; j_call: TRBJ1-1; clone_size: NA; d_call: NA; cdr3_nt: TGCAGCGTTGAAATTCTGGGGAGCCCACCGAGAGCTTTCTTT; cdr3_aa: CSVEILGSPPRAFF
v_call: TRBV6-5; j_call: TRBJ2-3; clone_size: NA; d_call: TRBD2; cdr3_nt: TGTGCCAGCAGTTGGACTAGCGGGAGCGGGGATACGCAGTATTTT; cdr3_aa: CASSWTSGSGDTQYF
v_call: TRBV19; j_call: TRBJ2-2; clone_size: NA; d_call: NA; cdr3_nt: TGTGCCAGTAGTATTATGACAGGGAACACCGGGGAGCTGTTTTTT; cdr3_aa: CASSIMTGNTGELFF
v_call: TRBV19; j_call: TRBJ1-2; clone_size: NA; d_call: NA; cdr3_nt: TGTGCCAGTAGTAGCCGCCAGGCTAACTATGGCTACACCTTC; cdr3_aa: CASSSRQANYGYTF
v_call: TRBV11-3; j_call: TRBJ2-7; clone_size: NA; d_call: TRBD1; cdr3_nt: TGTGCCAGCAGCCTGGGACAGACCTACGAGCAGTACTTC; cdr3_aa: CASSLGQTYEQYF
v_call: TRBV28; j_call: TRBJ1-2; clone_size: once; d_call: TRBD1; cdr3_nt: TGTGCCAGCAGTTTTTTTCGCGACAGGGGCCTCTATGGCTACACCTTC; cdr3_aa: CASSFFRDRGLYGYTF
v_call: TRBV2; j_call: TRBJ2-3; clone_size: NA; d_call: NA; cdr3_nt: TGTGCCAGCAAGCCCGTCGACACAGATACGCAGTATTTT; cdr3_aa: CASKPVDTDTQYF
v_call: TRBV7-9; j_call: TRBJ2-7; clone_size: NA; d_call: TRBD2; cdr3_nt: TGTGCCAGCAGCTTAGGACTAGCGGGACCACCCTACGAGCAGTACTTC; cdr3_aa: CASSLGLAGPPYEQYF
v_call: TRBV7-2; j_call: TRBJ2-7; clone_size: NA; d_call: TRBD1; cdr3_nt: TGTGCCAGCAACCTTGGACAGGGGGCGCCTGGCGAGCAGTACTTC; cdr3_aa: CASNLGQGAPGEQYF